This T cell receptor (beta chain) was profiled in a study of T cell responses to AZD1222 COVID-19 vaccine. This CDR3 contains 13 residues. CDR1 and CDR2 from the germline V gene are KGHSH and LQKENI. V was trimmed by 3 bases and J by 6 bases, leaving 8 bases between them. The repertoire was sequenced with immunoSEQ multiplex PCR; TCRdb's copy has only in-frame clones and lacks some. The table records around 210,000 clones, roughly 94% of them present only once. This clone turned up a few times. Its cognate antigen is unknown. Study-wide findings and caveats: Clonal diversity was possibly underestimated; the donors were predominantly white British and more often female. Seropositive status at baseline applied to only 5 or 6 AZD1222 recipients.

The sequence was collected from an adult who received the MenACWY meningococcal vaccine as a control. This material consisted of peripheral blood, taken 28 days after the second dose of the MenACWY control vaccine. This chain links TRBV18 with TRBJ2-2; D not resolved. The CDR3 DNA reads TGTGCCAGCTCACCGAGGAATTCCGGGGAGCTGTTTTTT. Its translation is CASSPRNSGELFF.